The sequence of this TCR beta chain was determined in a study of shared clonotypes between healthy human individuals. Across the whole study: A couple of women and three men aged 18 to 49 made up the donors.

A note on this clone: The antigen remains unidentified.

An assay was performed, and its level was deep. Sequencing was performed with immunoSEQ multiplex PCR; in TCRdb, only in-frame clones are kept and a portion is missing. The table shows about 1 million clones, with approximately 76% occurring only once. The ends lost 3 bases at V and 4 bases at J; junction bases unmatched: 8. This CDR3 spans 16 amino acids. Germline V gene data show CDR1 as SGHNT and CDR2 as YYREEE (reference sequence). Study-wide results and limits: Incomplete sequencing of sorted subsets was indicated by rarefaction despite large depth.

The source is a man aged 18 to 35 in good health. Material for sequencing was memory CD4+ T cells sorted from blood. Described subset: CD45RA-negative fraction. The genes are TRBV5-4 and TRBJ2-2; 8 nucleotides agree with TRBD1. CDR3 nucleotides: TGTGCCAGCAGCTCAGGGGGCATGCTCGGCACCGGGGAGCTGTTTTTT. This gives the protein CASSSGGMLGTGELFF.